Following are 18 T cell receptor beta chains from one sample sequenced in a study of cytomegalovirus exposure and HLA in healthy donors. Use of 60 Vbeta and 13 Jbeta primers characterized the PCR. Profiling relied on immunoSEQ multiplex PCR, and the TCRdb table lists in-frame clones only, not all of them. The data contain under 150,000 clones, roughly 69% of them singletons. Sequenced sample: PBMCs. The receptors here all came from a human donor in good health.

The genes are TRBV7-9 and TRBJ2-1; 9 bases align to TRBD2. J was trimmed by 0 bases and V by 4 bases; bases with no gene match: 7. Per germline, CDR1 SEHNR and CDR2 FQNEAQ (reference sequence). This CDR3 region has 17 residues. The DNA of the CDR3 is TGTGCCAGCAGCTCCGGGACTAGCAGTTTCTCCTACAATGAGCAGTTCTTC. Translated: CASSSGTSSFSYNEQFF.

The count of this clone is one. This chain uses TRBV7-3 with TRBJ1-1, with 12 nucleotides matching TRBD1. The germline V gene encodes CDR1 SGHTA and CDR2 FQGTGA. Trimming cost V 5 bases and J 4 bases; bases outside gene matches: 14. The CDR3 contains 18 residues. This chain's CDR3 is CASSRHGTGGEVGTEAFF. The CDR3 DNA sequence: TGTGCCAGCAGCCGCCACGGGACAGGGGGCGAGGTGGGCACTGAAGCTTTCTTT.

The V call is TRBV2, the J call TRBJ1-1, with D unresolved. V lost 0 bases, J lost 7 bases, and 9 bases lay in between. CDR3 length: 13 residues. Germline V gene data show CDR1 as SNHLY and CDR2 as FYNNEI. CDR3 nucleotides: TGTGCCAGCAGTGAAGCGGTTTCGGGTGAAGCTTTCTTT. It codes for CASSEAVSGEAFF.

The V call is TRBV5-4, the J call TRBJ2-7; 11 nucleotides agree with TRBD2. V shed 4 bases and J 4 bases; nucleotides not matched to a gene: 4. The CDR3 sequence is 14 residues long. CDR1 is SGHNT, CDR2 YYREEE, per germline (reference sequence). The CDR3 DNA sequence: TGTGCCAGCAGCGATACTAGCGGGAGTTACGAGCAGTACTTC. It codes for CASSDTSGSYEQYF. The full variable domain, completed using reference TRBV5-4 and TRBJ2-7, is ETGVTQSPTHLIKTRGQQVTLRCSSQSGHNTVSWYQQALGQGPQFIFQYYREEENGRGNFPPRFSGLQFPNYSSELNVNALELDDSALYLCASSDTSGSYEQYFGPGTRLTVT.

This clone was seen more than once but under ten times. The gene calls are TRBV11-2 and TRBJ1-6; D unclear. V lost 6 bases and J 5 bases, leaving 11 bases between the germline ends. The CDR3 covers 14 residues. The germline V gene encodes CDR1 SGHAT and CDR2 FQNNGV. CDR3 bases: TGTGCCAGCAGTCCCAGGCCCGATAATTCACCCCTCCACTTT. Translated, it gives CASSPRPDNSPLHF.

J is TRBJ1-2 and V is TRBV4-2, with 10 bases lining up with TRBD1. The CDR3 has 14 residues. V dropped 6 bases and J dropped 6; count of bases not matched to a gene: 7. Germline lookup yields CDR1 LGHNA and CDR2 YNFKEQ. This chain's CDR3 is CASRPTGGDDGYTF. CDR3 DNA: TGTGCCAGCAGACCGACAGGGGGCGACGATGGCTACACCTTC.

The chain carries TRBV6-6 and TRBJ1-1; no clear D gene. This CDR3 is 14 amino acids long. CDR1 and CDR2 (germline): MNHNY, SVGAGI (reference sequence). V was trimmed by 6 bases and J by 1 base, leaving 12 bases between them. CDR3 sequence (DNA): TGTGCCAGCAGCCAACGGGGAGCGAACACTGAAGCTTTCTTT. It translates to CASSQRGANTEAFF.

The V gene is TRBV19, the J gene TRBJ1-1, with D perhaps TRBD1 (5 bases). The germline CDR1 and CDR2 sequences are LNHDA and SQIVND (reference sequence). The CDR3 is 14 residues long. V gave up 5 bases and J gave up 3 bases, with 13 bases separating them. Here the CDR3 DNA reads TGTGCCAGTAGTTCCACTCCCAGGGACACTGAAGCTTTCTTT. Its translation is CASSSTPRDTEAFF.

Here the CDR3 reads CSVTRLTSNYEQYF. CDR3 coding DNA: TGCAGCGTCACCCGCCTGACTAGTAACTACGAGCAGTACTTC. This chain connects TRBV29-1 to TRBJ2-7; D possibly corresponds to TRBD2 (6 bases). Trimming took 6 bases from V and 3 from J, leaving 18 bases between them. This CDR3 has 14 amino acids. Germline V gene data show CDR1 as SQVTM and CDR2 as ANQGSEA.

The chain has TRBV7-6 and TRBJ2-1, with TRBD2 identical over 10 bases. The CDR3 is 17 amino acids. Trimming took 4 bases from V and 4 from J; bases not matched to a gene: 10. CDR1 SGHVS and CDR2 FNYEAQ come from the germline V gene. The CDR3 region is CASSSLAGALLYNEQFF. CDR3 DNA: TGTGCCAGCAGCTCTCTAGCGGGGGCCTTACTATACAATGAGCAGTTCTTC.

The rearrangement links TRBV30 to TRBJ1-5, with D possibly matching TRBD1 (5 bases). The CDR3 contains 13 residues. Germline values: CDR1 GTSNPN, CDR2 SVGIG (reference sequence). V was trimmed by 5 bases and J by 7 bases, leaving 15 bases between them. CDR3 region: CAWGGGPDQPQHF. CDR3 nucleotide sequence: TGTGCCTGGGGGGGAGGTCCGGACCAGCCCCAGCATTTT. Looking up the rest from reference TRBV30 and TRBJ1-5 gives the full variable domain: SQTIHQWPATLVQPVGSPLSLECTVEGTSNPNLYWYRQAAGRGLQLLFYSVGIGQISSEVPQNLSASRPQDRQFILSSKKLLLSDSGFYLCAWGGGPDQPQHFGDGTRLSIL.

This chain uses TRBV25-1 with TRBJ2-5; D not certain. The germline V and J ends were trimmed by 4 bases and 0 bases, with 12 bases remaining between them. The CDR3 spans 15 residues. CDR1 is MGHDK and CDR2 is SYGVNS in the germline V gene. This chain's CDR3 is CASSAKQQYQETQYF. The DNA of the CDR3 is TGTGCCAGCAGTGCCAAACAGCAGTACCAAGAGACCCAGTACTTC. The entire variable domain, with the rest obtained from reference TRBV25-1 and TRBJ2-5, is as follows: EADIYQTPRYLVIGTGKKITLECSQTMGHDKMYWYQQDPGMELHLIHYSYGVNSTEKGDLSSESTVSRIRTEHFPLTLESARPSHTSQYLCASSAKQQYQETQYFGPGTRLLVL.

The chain carries TRBV13 and TRBJ2-7; D is uncertain. Trimming cost V 4 bases and J 5 bases, with 15 bases left between them. Germline values: CDR1 PRHDT, CDR2 FYEKMQ (reference sequence). CDR3 size: 14 residues. The chain's CDR3 is CASSSGYSKDEQYF. DNA for the CDR3: TGTGCCAGCAGCTCAGGATACTCAAAAGACGAGCAGTACTTC.

J is TRBJ2-1 and V is TRBV4-2; 7 bases are shared with TRBD2. This CDR3 has 19 residues. V dropped 0 bases and J dropped 7; count of bases not matched to a gene: 18. Germline values: CDR1 LGHNA, CDR2 YNFKEQ. The CDR3 sequence: CASSQDRPLADPPANEQFF. The CDR3 DNA is TGTGCCAGCAGCCAAGATAGGCCGCTAGCGGACCCCCCTGCTAATGAGCAGTTCTTC.

This sequence joins TRBV6-1 and TRBJ1-5; D possibly corresponds to TRBD1 (6 bases). Germline V CDR1 and CDR2: MNHNS, SASEGT. This CDR3 comprises 13 residues. The V gene lost 2 bases and the J gene lost 7 bases, with 9 bases spanning the gap. CDR3 amino acids: CASSEQGTQPQHF. DNA for the CDR3: TGTGCCAGCAGTGAACAGGGGACCCAGCCCCAGCATTTT.

The chain couples TRBV5-1 to TRBJ2-1; D ambiguous. Trimming removed 4 bases at V and 2 bases at J, with 13 bases between. Germline V lookup: CDR1 SGHRS, CDR2 YFSETQ. The CDR3 consists of 15 residues. The CDR3 nucleotides read TGCGCCAGCAGCGTGGAAGCGCTGCCCTACAATGAGCAGTTCTTC. It is translated as CASSVEALPYNEQFF.

J is TRBJ1-2 and V is TRBV9; TRBD1 might be the D (5 bases). Germline V CDR1 and CDR2: SGDLS, YYNGEE. Trimming took off 1 base at V and 4 bases at J, with 8 bases between the two ends. This CDR3 has 13 amino acids. The CDR3 DNA reads TGTGCCAGCAGCGTACTGGGGGGCTATGGCTACACCTTC. This translates into CASSVLGGYGYTF.

The chain carries TRBV15 and TRBJ1-3; tentative D call: TRBD1 (5 bases). Germline V gives CDR1 LNHNV, CDR2 YYDKDF (reference sequence). This CDR3 has 16 amino acids. The germline V and J ends were trimmed by 3 bases and 0 bases, with 12 bases remaining between them. CDR3 region: CATSRGSGNSGNTIYF. Here the CDR3 DNA reads TGTGCCACCAGCAGGGGGTCAGGGAACTCTGGAAACACCATATATTTT.